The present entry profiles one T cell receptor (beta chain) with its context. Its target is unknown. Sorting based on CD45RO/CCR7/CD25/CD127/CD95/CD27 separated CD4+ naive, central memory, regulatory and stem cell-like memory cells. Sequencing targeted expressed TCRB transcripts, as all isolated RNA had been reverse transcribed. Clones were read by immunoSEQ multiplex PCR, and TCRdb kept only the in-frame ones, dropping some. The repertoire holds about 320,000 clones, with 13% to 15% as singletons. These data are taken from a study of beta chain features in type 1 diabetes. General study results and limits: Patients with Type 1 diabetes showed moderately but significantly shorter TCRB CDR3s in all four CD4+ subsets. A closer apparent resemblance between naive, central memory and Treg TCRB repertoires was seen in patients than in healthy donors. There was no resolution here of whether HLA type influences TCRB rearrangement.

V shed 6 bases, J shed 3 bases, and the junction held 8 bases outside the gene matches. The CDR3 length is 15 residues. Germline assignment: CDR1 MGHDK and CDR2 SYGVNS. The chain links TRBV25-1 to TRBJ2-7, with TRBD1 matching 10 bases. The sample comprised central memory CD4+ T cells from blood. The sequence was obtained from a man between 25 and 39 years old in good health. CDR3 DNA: TGTGCCAGCAGCGCAGGGACAGGGGAGTTCTACGAGCAGTACGTC. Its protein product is CASSAGTGEFYEQYV.